This T cell receptor (beta chain) was retrieved from a study of Graves' ophthalmopathy and Graves' hyperthyroidism. Germline CDR1 WNHNN, CDR2 SYGVQD (reference sequence). The V gene lost 4 bases and the J gene lost 1 base, with 7 bases spanning the gap. The CDR3 has 14 residues. The sample holds many counts of this clonotype. Its matching antigen is unknown. Study conclusions and caveats: Blood also harbored most expanded thyroid clonotypes above 0.001 frequency.

RNA transcripts yielded amplified TCR beta CDR3 regions. Scientists carried out first-round RT-PCR using HTBI primers and then a second-round multiplex PCR. TCRdb fed the multiplex PCR reads into MiXCR, producing one record per CDR3 protein. The sample carries 1 million to 1.3 million distinct CDR3 sequences, less than 45% recorded once. The V and J genes are TRBV10-1 and TRBJ2-2; no firm D call. This TCR derives from an adult man with Graves' hyperthyroidism. Sequenced material: peripheral blood or thyroid tissue (not recorded which). CDR3 region: CASSGVQNTGELFF. DNA for the CDR3: TGCGCCAGCAGTGGAGTACAGAACACCGGGGAGCTGTTTTTT.